What follows are 21 T cell receptor beta chains derived from one specimen sequenced in a study of T cell responses to AZD1222 COVID-19 vaccine. This table comes from immunoSEQ multiplex PCR, and its TCRdb copy is limited to in-frame clones, with some not included. The table shows 140,000 to 150,000 clones, with roughly nine tenths occurring only once. This sample comprised peripheral blood, obtained 28 days after the second AZD1222 dose. The receptors stem from an adult who received the AZD1222 COVID-19 vaccine.

The chain is built from TRBV5-4 and TRBJ1-1; a weak D match, TRBD1 (6 bases). The CDR3 consists of 15 residues. V was clipped by 4 bases and J by 4 bases, with 17 bases between them. CDR1 is SGHNT, CDR2 YYREEE, per germline (reference sequence). DNA for the CDR3: TGTGCCAGCAGCGTCGCAGGGGCTGCGGGCACTGAAGCTTTCTTT. Protein: CASSVAGAAGTEAFF.

In its sample, this clone was seen once. This rearrangement joins TRBV12-3 or TRBV12-4 to TRBJ2-7, with D perhaps matching TRBD1 (6 bases). Trimming removed 4 bases from V and 7 bases from J, with 11 bases in between. CDR3 length: 12 amino acids. CDR3 nucleotide sequence: TGTGCCAGCAGTTCCCCCAGGGGAGAGCAGTACTTC. It encodes CASSSPRGEQYF.

The chain combines TRBV5-6 with TRBJ1-2, with D possibly TRBD1 on 6 matching bases. Germline lookup yields CDR1 SGHDT and CDR2 YYEEEE. V gave up 4 bases and J gave up 8 bases, with 12 bases separating them. The CDR3 loop spans 12 amino acids. In DNA form, the CDR3 reads TGTGCCAGCAGCCCAGGACAGTTCGGCTACACCTTC. It yields the protein CASSPGQFGYTF.

V and J are TRBV4-2 and TRBJ1-3; D may be TRBD1 (5 bases). V lost 1 base and J lost 1, with 14 bases in between. This CDR3 is 17 amino acids long. Germline loops: CDR1 LGHNA, CDR2 YNFKEQ. The CDR3 bases are TGTGCCAGCAGCCAAGGTGGGGGTAGGTTGTCTGGAAACACCATATATTTT. Residues: CASSQGGGRLSGNTIYF.

The gene calls are TRBV3-1 (or the pseudogene TRBV3-2) and TRBJ1-4; possible D gene TRBD1, 6 bases. Germline CDR1 LGHDT, CDR2 YNNKEL (reference sequence). The CDR3 extends over 16 amino acids. V was clipped by 4 bases and J by 1 base, with 13 bases between them. CDR3 DNA sequence: TGTGCCAGCAGCCTAAAAGTGGACAGAACTAATGAAAAACTGTTTTTT. Its translation is CASSLKVDRTNEKLFF.

This clone was seen more than once but under ten times. The chain carries TRBV30 and TRBJ2-7, with D perhaps matching TRBD1 or TRBD2 (5 bases each). The germline gives CDR1 GTSNPN, CDR2 SVGIG (reference sequence). This CDR3 is 12 amino acids long. V lost 1 base to trimming and J lost 2 bases, with 6 bases between them. CDR3 sequence: CAWSGGAYEQYF. In DNA, the CDR3 is TGTGCCTGGAGTGGAGGGGCCTACGAGCAGTACTTC.

The rearrangement uses TRBV6-5 and TRBJ2-2; D unresolved. This CDR3 contains 12 residues. Germline loops: CDR1 MNHEY, CDR2 SVGAGI. The V end was cut by 4 bases, the J end by 7 bases, with 7 bases between. The CDR3 sequence is CASSSRGGELFF. The CDR3, as DNA: TGTGCCAGCAGTTCCCGAGGCGGGGAGCTGTTTTTT.

V gene TRBV6-2 or TRBV6-3 combines with J gene TRBJ1-6; tentative D call: TRBD1 (6 bases). The germline V gene has CDR1 MNHEY and CDR2 SVGEGT. Trimming took off 4 bases at V and 4 bases at J, with 11 bases between the two ends. The CDR3 has 15 amino acids. DNA for the CDR3: TGTGCCAGCAGTTTGGGGGGCGCGTATAATTCACCCCTCCACTTT. This codes for CASSLGGAYNSPLHF.

The rearrangement joins TRBV7-3 to TRBJ2-1; 7 bases agree with TRBD2. From germline, CDR1 is SGHTA and CDR2 FQGTGA. The ends lost 3 bases at V and 7 bases at J; junction bases unmatched: 12. The CDR3 sequence is 16 residues long. The CDR3 nucleotides read TGTGCCAGCAGCTTGAGAGCGGGGTTCCCCTCAAATGAGCAGTTCTTC. It specifies CASSLRAGFPSNEQFF.

This chain uses TRBV6-2 or TRBV6-3 with TRBJ1-1; a possible D gene is TRBD1 (6 bases). V was clipped by 6 bases and J by 3 bases, with 20 bases between them. CDR3 length equals 16 residues. The V gene's germline CDR1 is MNHEY and CDR2 SVGEGT. CDR3 protein: CASSSNPGTQDTEAFF. The CDR3 nucleotides read TGTGCCAGCAGCTCGAATCCCGGGACACAAGACACTGAAGCTTTCTTT.

V gene TRBV6-5 combines with J gene TRBJ2-1; no clear D gene. The germline V gene encodes CDR1 MNHEY and CDR2 SVGAGI. The ends were cut back, 6 bases at V and 10 bases at J, with 19 bases in the middle. The CDR3 is 14 amino acids. CDR3 coding DNA: TGTGCCAGCAGAACTCCCCTGACTGGCCGAGAGCAGTTCTTC. Encoded protein: CASRTPLTGREQFF.

This chain's CDR3 is CASRAGTALQAFF. The CDR3 bases are TGTGCCAGTAGGGCCGGGACAGCGTTGCAAGCTTTCTTT. The gene calls are TRBV19 and TRBJ1-1; 7 bases agree with TRBD1. This CDR3 comprises 13 residues. The V segment lost 6 bases and the J segment 9 bases; nucleotides outside the gene matches: 10. Germline V gene lookup returns CDR1 LNHDA and CDR2 SQIVND (reference sequence).

There are many counts of this clone. The chain combines TRBV28 with TRBJ1-6, with TRBD1 matching 7 bases. The CDR3 has 15 amino acids. Germline CDR1 MDHEN, CDR2 SYDVKM. V was pared by 5 bases and J by 3 bases, with 4 bases of the junction left unmatched. As DNA, the CDR3 is TGTGCCAGCAGTACAGGGGCAGACTATAATTCACCCCTCCACTTT. Encoded protein: CASSTGADYNSPLHF. The full variable domain, in which reference TRBV28 and TRBJ1-6 provide the parts outside the CDR3, is DVKVTQSSRYLVKRTGEKVFLECVQDMDHENMFWYRQDPGLGLRLIYFSYDVKMKEKGDIPEGYSVSREKKERFSLILESASTNQTSMYLCASSTGADYNSPLHFGNGTRLTVT.

The chain recombines TRBV11-2 with TRBJ1-1; D not certain. V lost 2 bases to trimming and J lost 5 bases, with 9 bases between them. CDR1 and CDR2 (germline): SGHAT, FQNNGV. This CDR3 comprises 13 residues. The DNA for the CDR3 is TGTGCCAGCAGCTTAAGAGGGTGGACTGAAGCTTTCTTT. Protein: CASSLRGWTEAFF.

V gene TRBV5-1 combines with J gene TRBJ1-6; 8 nucleotides line up with TRBD1. CDR1 is SGHRS and CDR2 is YFSETQ in the germline V gene. CDR3 length: 16 residues. The J segment lost 8 bases and the V segment lost 2 bases, leaving 9 bases of the junction unmatched. CDR3 DNA sequence: TGCGCCAGCAGCTTAAGACAGGGGCTAGGCGATTCACCCCTCCACTTT. It translates to CASSLRQGLGDSPLHF.

The rearrangement links TRBV5-4 to TRBJ2-3; the D is unclear. Deletions cut 7 bases from V and 5 bases from J, with 8 bases between. Germline V gene data show CDR1 as SGHNT and CDR2 as YYREEE (reference sequence). This CDR3 comprises 11 residues. Here the CDR3 DNA reads TGTGCCAGCTCACCGGGAGATACGCAGTATTTT. This gives the protein CASSPGDTQYF. Based on the CDR3 plus reference TRBV5-4 and TRBJ2-3, the full variable domain is ETGVTQSPTHLIKTRGQQVTLRCSSQSGHNTVSWYQQALGQGPQFIFQYYREEENGRGNFPPRFSGLQFPNYSSELNVNALELDDSALYLCASSPGDTQYFGPGTRLTVL.

This clone was seen a single time. The V and J genes are TRBV18 and TRBJ2-7; D perhaps matches TRBD2 (5 bases). The CDR3 sequence is 13 residues long. Trimming removed 5 bases from V and 0 bases from J, with 8 bases in between. CDR1 and CDR2 (germline): KGHSH, LQKENI. This CDR3 is CASSSGTSYEQYF. The CDR3 DNA reads as TGTGCCAGCTCAAGCGGAACCTCCTACGAGCAGTACTTC.

V is TRBV12-5 and J is TRBJ1-6; D may be TRBD1 (5 bases). This CDR3 is built from 15 residues. V was clipped by 6 bases and J by 3 bases, with 12 bases between them. Germline values: CDR1 LGHNT, CDR2 FRNRAP. The CDR3 loop reads CASGEKQGYNSPLHF. The CDR3, as DNA: TGTGCTAGTGGCGAAAAGCAGGGCTATAATTCACCCCTCCACTTT. Complete variable domain (other parts from reference TRBV12-5 and TRBJ1-6): DARVTQTPRHKVTEMGQEVTMRCQPILGHNTVFWYRQTMMQGLELLAYFRNRAPLDDSGMPKDRFSAEMPDATLATLKIQPSEPRDSAVYFCASGEKQGYNSPLHFGNGTRLTVT.

V is TRBV5-5 and J is TRBJ2-1, with TRBD2 identical over 11 bases. Losses at the gene ends were 7 bases for V and 12 bases for J; bases not matched to a gene: 12. CDR1 SGHKS and CDR2 YYEKEE come from the germline V gene (reference sequence). This CDR3 has 14 amino acids. This chain's CDR3 is CASGSGLADRPQFF. In DNA form, the CDR3 reads TGTGCCAGCGGTTCGGGACTAGCGGACCGACCGCAGTTCTTC.

The chain couples TRBV6-6 to TRBJ1-3; D not certain. The CDR3 loop spans 14 amino acids. Looked up from germline, CDR1 is MNHNY and CDR2 is SVGAGI (reference sequence). V was shortened by 6 bases and J by 1 base, with 10 bases between the two germline ends. CDR3 sequence (DNA): TGTGCCAGCAGGCTGGGTTCATCTGGAAACACCATATATTTT. It is translated as CASRLGSSGNTIYF.

CDR3 residues: CASSWRVRQINQPQHF. CDR3 in DNA: TGTGCCAGCAGCTGGAGAGTAAGGCAGATCAATCAGCCCCAGCATTTT. The chain is built from TRBV5-8 and TRBJ1-5; no definite D call. This CDR3 spans 16 amino acids. Germline V gene lookup returns CDR1 SGHTS and CDR2 YDEGEE. V dropped 3 bases and J dropped 3 bases, with 16 bases sitting between them.